These 15 T cell receptor beta chains came from one sample sequenced in a study of blood T cell repertoires in COVID-19 (dated by TCRdb to the early 2020s). The method was the immunoSEQ multiplex PCR assay. This is the immuneACCESS table as TCRdb keeps it, with only in-frame sequences that have V and J called. A part of the clones is gone; compared with another copy, unresolved V genes explain less than half, and the rest is unexplained. Across this sample there are about 240,000 clones, with roughly four fifths seen only once. Of the sample, roughly 9.6% is held by the ten largest clones. Sequenced sample: peripheral blood. Receptors originate from a woman of 80 years or more with acute or convalescent COVID-19.

This chain links TRBV2 with TRBJ1-5; D is undetermined. Trimming took off 3 bases at V and 0 bases at J, with 6 bases between the two ends. Germline V lookup: CDR1 SNHLY, CDR2 FYNNEI. This CDR3 region has 14 residues. CDR3 DNA sequence: TGTGCCAGCAGTGACATTTCTAGCAATCAGCCCCAGCATTTT. It encodes CASSDISSNQPQHF.

The chain combines TRBV18 with TRBJ2-2; D may be TRBD2 (6 bases). Germline V lookup: CDR1 KGHSH, CDR2 LQKENI. V dropped 3 bases and J dropped 0 bases, with 14 bases sitting between them. This CDR3 contains 17 residues. CDR3 sequence: CASSPLGGIANTGELFF. CDR3 in DNA: TGTGCCAGCTCACCCTTGGGGGGAATCGCGAACACCGGGGAGCTGTTTTTT.

The chain recombines TRBV28 with TRBJ1-3; no firm D call. Trimming cost V 7 bases and J 0 bases, with 7 bases left between them. The CDR3 is 13 amino acids. Germline V gene lookup returns CDR1 MDHEN and CDR2 SYDVKM. CDR3 region: CASIQNSGNTIYF. The CDR3 DNA is TGTGCCAGCATACAGAACTCTGGAAACACCATATATTTT.

This clone was observed once. This chain uses TRBV5-4 with TRBJ2-7; 10 positions agree with TRBD1. The CDR3 is 15 residues long. Germline V gene lookup returns CDR1 SGHNT and CDR2 YYREEE (reference sequence). The ends lost 4 bases at V and 3 bases at J; junction bases unmatched: 7. As DNA, the CDR3 is TGTGCCAGCAGCCTAGAGGACAGGGGGAACTACGAGCAGTACTTC. Protein: CASSLEDRGNYEQYF.

This clone was detected once. This chain uses TRBV14 with TRBJ1-1; 8 positions match TRBD1. Trimming took 3 bases from V and 4 from J; bases not matched to a gene: 1. Germline-derived CDR1 and CDR2 are SGHDN and FVKESK. This CDR3 has 13 residues. CDR3: CASSQDRVTEAFF. The CDR3 DNA sequence: TGTGCCAGCAGCCAGGACAGGGTCACTGAAGCTTTCTTT.

V and J are TRBV9 and TRBJ1-1, with D unclear. In germline, CDR1 is SGDLS, CDR2 YYNGEE. CDR3 length equals 14 residues. V lost 0 bases and J lost 3, with 9 bases in between. CDR3 sequence (DNA): TGTGCCAGCAGCGTAGGGTTGAGAGACACTGAAGCTTTCTTT. This codes for CASSVGLRDTEAFF. The full variable domain, in which reference TRBV9 and TRBJ1-1 provide the parts outside the CDR3, is DSGVTQTPKHLITATGQRVTLRCSPRSGDLSVYWYQQSLDQGLQFLIQYYNGEERAKGNILERFSAQQFPDLHSELNLSSLELGDSALYFCASSVGLRDTEAFFGQGTRLTVV.

The CDR3, as DNA: TGTGCCAGCAGAACCCCCCACAGGGGCTATGGCTACACCTTC. This encodes CASRTPHRGYGYTF. The chain couples TRBV7-2 to TRBJ1-2, with 7 bases aligning to TRBD1. CDR1 and CDR2 (germline): SGHTA, FQGNSA. CDR3 size: 14 residues. The V and J ends lost 6 bases and 4 bases, in that order; junction bases with no gene match: 8.

V is TRBV19 and J is TRBJ1-3; 7 bases map to TRBD1. J gave up 0 bases and V 10 bases, and 9 bases lay outside the gene matches. The CDR3 is 15 residues long. Germline V gene data show CDR1 as LNHDA and CDR2 as SQIVND (reference sequence). As DNA, the CDR3 is TGTGCCACCACAGGGGACTCAAGCTCTGGAAACACCATATATTTT. It yields the protein CATTGDSSSGNTIYF.

The chain uses TRBV12-5 and TRBJ2-7; a possible D gene is TRBD1 (6 bases). This CDR3 region has 13 residues. Germline-derived CDR1 and CDR2 are LGHNT and FRNRAP. Trimming removed 4 bases at V and 1 base at J, with 8 bases between. Written as DNA, the CDR3 is TGTGCTAGTGGTTCCGACAGGTCCTACGAGCAGTACTTC. It encodes CASGSDRSYEQYF.

The gene calls are TRBV4-1 and TRBJ1-2; D unresolved. Between the trimmed V and J ends, which lost 1 base and 4 bases, there was a span of 16 bases. The CDR3 consists of 16 residues. Germline V gene lookup returns CDR1 MGHRA and CDR2 YSYEKL. CDR3 coding DNA: TGCGCCAGCAGCCAAGGGTCCGGGTCCTTGGCCTATGGCTACACCTTC. Translation gives CASSQGSGSLAYGYTF.

J is TRBJ2-7 and V is TRBV12-3 or TRBV12-4; TRBD1 agrees at 7 bases. V lost 2 bases to trimming and J lost 3 bases; unmatched junction nucleotides: 1. The length of the CDR3 is 13 residues. The CDR3 loop reads CASSLRDSYEQYF. CDR3 in DNA: TGTGCCAGCAGTTTAAGGGACAGCTACGAGCAGTACTTC.

This clone has a handful of counts. The chain links TRBV7-9 to TRBJ1-6, with D perhaps matching TRBD1 (6 bases). V lost 2 bases to trimming and J lost 6 bases, with 11 bases between them. This CDR3 spans 15 amino acids. The germline gives CDR1 SEHNR, CDR2 FQNEAQ (reference sequence). In nucleotides, the CDR3 is TGTGCCAGCAGCTTATCCGGACAGACTAATTCACCCCTCCACTTT. Encoded protein: CASSLSGQTNSPLHF.

The chain combines TRBV7-9 with TRBJ1-4; 7 bases fit TRBD1. V lost 2 bases, J lost 3 bases, and 3 bases stayed unmatched. Germline CDR1 is SEHNR and CDR2 is FQNEAQ (reference sequence). The CDR3 is made up of 15 amino acids. CDR3 sequence: CASSLPGTANEKLFF. CDR3 nucleotide sequence: TGTGCCAGCAGCTTACCGGGGACAGCTAATGAAAAACTGTTTTTT.

V usage is TRBV27 and J usage is TRBJ2-3, with TRBD2 identical over 11 bases. From germline, CDR1 is MNHEY and CDR2 SMNVEV (reference sequence). V trimming: 2 bases; J trimming: 8 bases; junction bases outside the gene matches: 6. This CDR3 is 15 amino acids long. The CDR3 region has the DNA TGTGCCAGCAGTTTAGGAGGGACTAGCGGTCTTACGCAGTATTTT. It codes for CASSLGGTSGLTQYF.

The chain combines TRBV27 with TRBJ1-6, with 7 nucleotides matching TRBD1. The CDR3 is 15 residues long. After removal of 5 bases from V and 8 bases from J, the junction contained 9 bases not matched to a gene. Germline CDR1 MNHEY, CDR2 SMNVEV (reference sequence). This CDR3 reads CASSPQTTGYSPLHF. The CDR3, as DNA: TGTGCCAGCAGTCCGCAGACGACAGGGTATTCACCCCTCCACTTT.